What follows are 25 T cell receptor beta chains derived from one specimen sequenced in a study of blood T cell repertoires in COVID-19. Measured with immunoSEQ multiplex PCR; TCRdb has only the in-frame clones, and not every one. The sample lists some 220,000 clones, 83% occurring once. Sequenced material: peripheral blood. All receptors come from a human donor in a cohort sampled during active COVID-19.

The genes are TRBV9 and TRBJ1-1, with a tentative D call TRBD1 (6 bases). V was trimmed by 4 bases and J by 0 bases, leaving 22 bases between them. This CDR3 is 18 amino acids long. The germline CDR1 and CDR2 sequences are SGDLS and YYNGEE. As DNA, the CDR3 is TGTGCCAGCAGCCCCCCATTTAGAGACGGACAGCTGAACACTGAAGCTTTCTTT. Its translation: CASSPPFRDGQLNTEAFF.

The chain uses TRBV5-1 and TRBJ2-5; TRBD1 aligns across 9 bases. The ends lost 1 base at V and 4 bases at J; junction bases unmatched: 5. Looked up from germline, CDR1 is SGHRS and CDR2 is YFSETQ. CDR3 length: 15 residues. Here the CDR3 reads CASSLNTGGLETQYF. In nucleotides, the CDR3 is TGCGCCAGCAGCTTGAACACAGGGGGCTTAGAGACCCAGTACTTC.

The V and J genes are TRBV5-5 and TRBJ1-5; D gene unclear. V lost 4 bases, J lost 0 bases, and 11 bases lay in between. CDR3 length: 15 residues. CDR1 and CDR2 (germline): SGHKS, YYEKEE (reference sequence). This chain's CDR3 is CASSTSPDSNQPQHF. The CDR3 DNA is TGTGCCAGCAGCACTAGCCCCGATAGCAATCAGCCCCAGCATTTT.

The chain employs TRBV5-1 and TRBJ2-6; D remains ambiguous. The CDR3 extends over 17 amino acids. Germline-derived CDR1 and CDR2 are SGHRS and YFSETQ. V lost 1 base to trimming and J lost 0 bases, with 11 bases between them. The CDR3 bases are TGCGCCAGCAGCTTGTTGTCTATACCCTCTGGGGCCAACGTCCTGACTTTC. Translating gives CASSLLSIPSGANVLTF.

The chain is built from TRBV6-2 or TRBV6-3 and TRBJ2-3; D ambiguous. The CDR3 length is 12 residues. Germline CDR1 reads MNHEY; CDR2 reads SVGEGT. Trimming removed 2 bases from V and 6 bases from J, with 6 bases in between. The CDR3 here is CASSYPADTQYF. The CDR3 DNA is TGTGCCAGCAGTTACCCCGCGGATACGCAGTATTTT.

The rearrangement links TRBV28 to TRBJ1-1; 9 bases line up with TRBD1. The CDR3 runs 15 residues. With 1 base clipped from V and 10 bases from J, the junction kept 10 bases outside the gene matches. Looked up from germline, CDR1 is MDHEN and CDR2 is SYDVKM. The CDR3 nucleotides are TGTGCCAGCAGTTTATTCCAACCGGGACAGGGAGGAGCTTTCTTT. Protein: CASSLFQPGQGGAFF.

V and J are TRBV5-4 and TRBJ1-1, with 7 bases lining up with TRBD1. Germline loops: CDR1 SGHNT, CDR2 YYREEE (reference sequence). The CDR3 is 16 residues long. The J segment lost 2 bases and the V segment lost 1 base, leaving 8 bases of the junction unmatched. CDR3: CASSLQQGRRNTEAFF. DNA for the CDR3: TGTGCCAGCAGCTTGCAACAGGGGAGGAGAAACACTGAAGCTTTCTTT.

The chain couples TRBV7-9 to TRBJ1-1; TRBD1 agrees at 10 bases. The J segment lost 7 bases and the V segment lost 5 bases, leaving 10 bases of the junction unmatched. CDR1 and CDR2 from the germline V gene are SEHNR and FQNEAQ (reference sequence). The CDR3 is 15 residues long. CDR3 DNA sequence: TGTGCCAGCAGCCGCGCTGGACAGGGGGAATTTGAAGCTTTCTTT. It translates to CASSRAGQGEFEAFF.

The sample holds a few counts of this clone. The chain couples TRBV4-2 to TRBJ2-3; the D gene is possibly TRBD1 (6 bases). The CDR3 length is 16 residues. Trimming cost V 0 bases and J 4 bases, with 14 bases left between them. The germline V gene encodes CDR1 LGHNA and CDR2 YNFKEQ. CDR3 residues: CASSQEGPGEPDTQYF. Written as DNA, the CDR3 is TGTGCCAGCAGCCAAGAAGGGCCAGGGGAGCCAGATACGCAGTATTTT.

This clone was counted at least ten times. The rearrangement uses TRBV7-2 and TRBJ2-4; D gene uncertain. The CDR3 covers 13 residues. Trimming cost V 2 bases and J 8 bases, with 10 bases left between them. Germline lookup yields CDR1 SGHTA and CDR2 FQGNSA. The CDR3 is CASSLPPVDIQYF. For the CDR3, the DNA is TGTGCCAGCAGCTTACCCCCGGTGGACATTCAGTACTTC.

For this clone: Other DNA sequences within the sample encode an identical CDR3. The chain couples TRBV10-3 to TRBJ1-1; D remains ambiguous. Trimming removed 0 bases at V and 0 bases at J, with 8 bases between. Germline loops: CDR1 ENHRY, CDR2 SYGVKD. CDR3 length: 15 residues. DNA for the CDR3: TGTGCCATCAGTGAGTCTTCGGGTATGAACACTGAAGCTTTCTTT. Translated: CAISESSGMNTEAFF.

J is TRBJ1-6 and V is TRBV27, with TRBD1 identical over 7 bases. With V trimmed by 6 bases and J by 9 bases, 5 bases remained unmatched. The CDR3 consists of 13 residues. Germline V CDR1 and CDR2: MNHEY, SMNVEV (reference sequence). The CDR3 DNA reads TGTGCCAGCAGGCCAGACAGGGTTTCACCCCTCCACTTT. The encoded protein is CASRPDRVSPLHF.

The rearrangement uses TRBV19 and TRBJ1-2, with D unclear. The CDR3 spans 11 residues. CDR1 LNHDA and CDR2 SQIVND come from the germline V gene (reference sequence). V gave up 6 bases and J gave up 1 base, with 3 bases separating them. The CDR3 loop reads CASSLNYGYTF. CDR3 sequence (DNA): TGTGCCAGTAGCCTTAACTATGGCTACACCTTC.

The chain is built from TRBV30 and TRBJ1-2; TRBD1 matches 10 bases. V was clipped by 3 bases and J by 7 bases; unmatched bases: 8. The CDR3 is 14 amino acids. The germline gives CDR1 GTSNPN, CDR2 SVGIG (reference sequence). Written as DNA, the CDR3 is TGTGCCTGGAGCTCCGGGGGGACAGGGGCTGGCTACACCTTC. It codes for CAWSSGGTGAGYTF.

This clone was seen just once. J is TRBJ2-7 and V is TRBV10-3; 11 positions match TRBD2. Losses at the gene ends were 2 bases for V and 2 bases for J; bases not matched to a gene: 2. The CDR3 is 15 amino acids. Germline CDR1 ENHRY, CDR2 SYGVKD. The CDR3 region is CAISEGTSGAYEQYF. The CDR3 coding sequence is TGTGCCATCAGTGAGGGGACTAGCGGTGCCTACGAGCAGTACTTC.

This clone was seen more than once but under ten times. The chain has TRBV5-4 and TRBJ2-3; 8 bases agree with TRBD2. The germline V gene has CDR1 SGHNT and CDR2 YYREEE (reference sequence). This CDR3 comprises 15 residues. The V and J ends lost 2 bases and 3 bases, in that order; junction bases with no gene match: 5. The CDR3 spells CASSFQAGATDTQYF. The CDR3 nucleotides are TGTGCCAGCAGCTTTCAAGCGGGAGCAACAGATACGCAGTATTTT.

The chain combines TRBV2 with TRBJ2-1; a possible D gene is TRBD2 (6 bases). Germline V gene data show CDR1 as SNHLY and CDR2 as FYNNEI. The CDR3 loop spans 14 amino acids. Trimming cost V 10 bases and J 4 bases, with 17 bases left between them. CDR3 sequence reads: CAISGLTSYNEQFF. In nucleotides, the CDR3 is TGTGCCATTTCAGGGTTGACTAGTTACAATGAGCAGTTCTTC.

The chain couples TRBV25-1 to TRBJ1-3; the D is unclear. Trimming took 4 bases from V and 0 from J, leaving 13 bases between them. Germline V gene data show CDR1 as MGHDK and CDR2 as SYGVNS. This CDR3 is built from 16 residues. The CDR3 loop reads CASSGLIGISGNTIYF. The CDR3 DNA reads TGTGCCAGCAGTGGCCTAATCGGGATCTCTGGAAACACCATATATTTT.

The chain couples TRBV6-5 to TRBJ1-2; D is possibly TRBD1 (5 bases). Trimming removed 6 bases from V and 1 base from J, with 9 bases in between. This CDR3 spans 13 amino acids. In germline, CDR1 is MNHEY, CDR2 SVGAGI. The CDR3 nucleotides are TGTGCCAGCAGAGGGGCAGTTAACTATGGCTACACCTTC. Translating gives CASRGAVNYGYTF.

The V gene is TRBV24-1, the J gene TRBJ1-1; 7 positions agree with TRBD1. In germline, CDR1 is KGHDR, CDR2 SFDVKD. The CDR3 covers 12 residues. With 3 bases clipped from V and 12 bases from J, the junction kept 6 bases outside the gene matches. The CDR3 reads CATSDAAGGSFF. The CDR3 DNA reads as TGTGCCACCAGTGATGCCGCAGGGGGGTCTTTCTTT.

The rearrangement joins TRBV6-5 to TRBJ2-1; tentative D call: TRBD1 (6 bases). The length of the CDR3 is 14 residues. Per germline, CDR1 MNHEY and CDR2 SVGAGI. Trimming pared 5 bases from V and 6 bases from J, leaving 14 bases between. The DNA for the CDR3 is TGTGCCAGCAGTAAACAGGGTTTTGGCAATGAGCAGTTCTTC. This codes for CASSKQGFGNEQFF.

The rearrangement links TRBV6-5 to TRBJ2-7; 12 positions agree with TRBD2. CDR1 is MNHEY, CDR2 SVGAGI, per germline. The CDR3 has 14 residues. Trimming removed 6 bases from V and 7 bases from J; junction bases left unmatched: 7. In nucleotides, the CDR3 is TGTGCCAGCAGGTGGCTAGCGGGAGGGCATGAGCAGTACTTC. Translation gives CASRWLAGGHEQYF.

This clone is termed medium-sized. The chain employs TRBV27 and TRBJ2-1, with a tentative D call TRBD2 (5 bases). Germline CDR1 is MNHEY and CDR2 is SMNVEV (reference sequence). Trimming removed 5 bases at V and 10 bases at J, with 18 bases between. The CDR3 sequence is 14 residues long. CDR3 nucleotide sequence: TGTGCCAGCAGTAACCTCGCGGGTAGACGCGAGCAGTTCTTC. Its protein is CASSNLAGRREQFF.

The CDR3 DNA reads TGTGCCAGTAGATCGGGACTAGCGGGGTACAATGAGCAGTTCTTC. Translating gives CASRSGLAGYNEQFF. V is TRBV19 and J is TRBJ2-1; 13 bases match TRBD2. The CDR3 runs 15 residues. Germline V gene data show CDR1 as LNHDA and CDR2 as SQIVND (reference sequence). The V segment lost 6 bases and the J segment 4 bases; nucleotides outside the gene matches: 3.

This clone has more than one count but fewer than ten. The rearrangement uses TRBV5-5 and TRBJ2-3; tentative D call: TRBD1 (6 bases). The CDR3 extends over 15 amino acids. Germline V gene lookup returns CDR1 SGHKS and CDR2 YYEKEE (reference sequence). V was pared by 0 bases and J by 1 base, with 9 bases between. CDR3 DNA sequence: TGTGCCAGCAGCTTGGAGGGGGATGGCACAGATACGCAGTATTTT. Its protein is CASSLEGDGTDTQYF.